The 8 T cell receptor beta chains listed next were all sequenced from one sample in a study of CD8+ T cells in alopecia areata. Reverse transcribed after extraction, RNA yielded cDNA as the sequencing template. The repertoire was sequenced with immunoSEQ multiplex PCR; TCRdb's copy has only in-frame clones and lacks some. Altogether about 200,000 clones are present, about 56% being singletons, with the ten largest covering roughly 5.3%. Source material: CD8+ T cells sorted from blood. These receptor sequences come from a human donor in good health.

CDR3 nucleotides: TGTGCCAGTAGTCCTTCGATCGGGCCCTACGAGCAGTACTTC. As protein: CASSPSIGPYEQYF. The chain uses TRBV19 and TRBJ2-7; D uncertain. From germline, CDR1 is LNHDA and CDR2 SQIVND (reference sequence). This CDR3 is built from 14 residues. The V gene lost 5 bases and the J gene lost 2 bases, with 13 bases spanning the gap. Filled out from reference TRBV19 and TRBJ2-7, the complete variable domain reads DGGITQSPKYLFRKEGQNVTLSCEQNLNHDAMYWYRQDPGQGLRLIYYSQIVNDFQKGDIAEGYSVSREKKESFPLTVTSAQKNPTAFYLCASSPSIGPYEQYFGPGTRLTVT.

This clone was counted a single time. This rearrangement joins TRBV11-2 to TRBJ2-7, with a possible D match to TRBD2 (6 bases). CDR1 SGHAT and CDR2 FQNNGV come from the germline V gene. V was trimmed by 5 bases and J by 4 bases, leaving 15 bases between them. The length of the CDR3 is 14 residues. The CDR3 reads CASSPPEGRYEQYF. CDR3 coding DNA: TGTGCCAGCAGCCCGCCAGAGGGGAGGTACGAGCAGTACTTC.

This chain connects TRBV4-1 to TRBJ2-3; D possibly corresponds to TRBD2 (6 bases). V was shortened by 0 bases and J by 4 bases, with 11 bases between the two germline ends. The CDR3 length is 15 residues. CDR1 is MGHRA and CDR2 is YSYEKL in the germline V gene. CDR3 coding DNA: TGCGCCAGCAGCCAAGATCGGGGACTGTCAGATACGCAGTATTTT. Encoded protein: CASSQDRGLSDTQYF.

A note on this clone: This same CDR3 is encoded by further DNA sequences in the sample. CDR3 sequence reads: CSVGGPEAFF. Here the CDR3 DNA reads TGCAGCGTTGGGGGGCCAGAAGCTTTCTTT. This sequence joins TRBV29-1 and TRBJ1-1, with D possibly being TRBD1 (6 bases). This CDR3 contains 10 residues. Germline V gene sequence: CDR1 SQVTM, CDR2 ANQGSEA. V lost 4 bases and J 8 bases, leaving 8 bases between the germline ends. Together with reference TRBV29-1 and TRBJ1-1, the CDR3 gives the full variable domain: SAVISQKPSRDICQRGTSLTIQCQVDSQVTMMFWYRQQPGQSLTLIATANQGSEATYESGFVIDKFPISRPNLTFSTLTVSNMSPEDSSIYLCSVGGPEAFFGQGTRLTVV.

The chain employs TRBV29-1 and TRBJ2-7; 7 bases are shared with TRBD1. There are 11 residues in the CDR3. The V gene's germline CDR1 is SQVTM and CDR2 ANQGSEA. V was pared by 6 bases and J by 5 bases, with 4 bases of the junction left unmatched. The CDR3 nucleotides read TGCAGCGTGCGACAGGGAAACGAGCAGTACTTC. This gives the protein CSVRQGNEQYF.

CDR3 DNA: TGTGCCAGCAGCCCGTCTATCGGGGAGCTGTTTTTT. As protein: CASSPSIGELFF. The genes are TRBV9 and TRBJ2-2; D remains ambiguous. Germline V lookup: CDR1 SGDLS, CDR2 YYNGEE. The V end lost 4 bases, the J end lost 7 bases, and 8 bases lay between the germline ends. This CDR3 contains 12 residues.

Relative to its sample, this clone is medium-sized. The CDR3 DNA sequence: TGTGCCAGCTCACCAGCAGGTTATTTCTACGAGCAGTACTTC. This gives the protein CASSPAGYFYEQYF. The J gene is TRBJ2-7, the V gene TRBV18; no reliable D call. This CDR3 has 14 amino acids. V was trimmed by 2 bases and J by 3 bases, leaving 11 bases between them. The V gene's germline CDR1 is KGHSH and CDR2 LQKENI.

V is TRBV5-1 and J is TRBJ2-7, with a tentative D call TRBD1 (5 bases). The CDR3 sequence is 11 residues long. Germline V gene data show CDR1 as SGHRS and CDR2 as YFSETQ. Trimming took off 0 bases at V and 8 bases at J, with 6 bases between the two ends. The CDR3 loop is CASSLGGQQYF. CDR3 nucleotide sequence: TGCGCCAGCAGCTTGGGGGGCCAGCAGTACTTC. Supplemented by reference TRBV5-1 and TRBJ2-7, the full variable domain reads KAGVTQTPRYLIKTRGQQVTLSCSPISGHRSVSWYQQTPGQGLQFLFEYFSETQRNKGNFPGRFSGRQFSNSRSEMNVSTLELGDSALYLCASSLGGQQYFGPGTRLTVT.